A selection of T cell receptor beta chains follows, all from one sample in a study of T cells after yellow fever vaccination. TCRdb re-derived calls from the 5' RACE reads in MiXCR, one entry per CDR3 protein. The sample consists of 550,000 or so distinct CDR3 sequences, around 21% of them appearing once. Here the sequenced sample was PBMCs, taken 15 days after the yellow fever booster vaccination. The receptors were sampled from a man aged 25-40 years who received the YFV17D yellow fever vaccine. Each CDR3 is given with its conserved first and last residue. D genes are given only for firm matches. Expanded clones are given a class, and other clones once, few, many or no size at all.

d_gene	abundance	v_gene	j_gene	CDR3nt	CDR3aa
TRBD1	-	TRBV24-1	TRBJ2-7	TGTGCCACCTGCGGACAGGTCAGGTACGAGCAGTACTTC	CATCGQVRYEQYF
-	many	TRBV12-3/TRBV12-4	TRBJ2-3	-	CASSSSRDLTGTDTQYF
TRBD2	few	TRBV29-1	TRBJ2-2	TGCAGCGTCAGCGGGACGAACACCGGGGAGCTGTTTTTT	CSVSGTNTGELFF
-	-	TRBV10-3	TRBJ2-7	TGTGCCATCAGTGAGCCCCGGGTCTACGAGCAGTACTTC	CAISEPRVYEQYF
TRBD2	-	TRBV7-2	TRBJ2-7	TGTGCCAGCAGCTTACCGGTCTCCCGACCAGATAGCGGGAGGACCCCCTACGAGCAGTACTTC	CASSLPVSRPDSGRTPYEQYF
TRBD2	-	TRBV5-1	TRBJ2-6	TGCGCCAGCACGCCGTCGGGAGGGGTTTCTGGGGCCAACGTCCTGACTTTC	CASTPSGGVSGANVLTF
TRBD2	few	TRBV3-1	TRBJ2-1	TGTGCCAGCAGCCAAGGACTAGCGGGAGGAACCTTCTCCTACAATGAGCAGTTCTTC	CASSQGLAGGTFSYNEQFF
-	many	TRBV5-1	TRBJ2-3	TGCGCCAGCAGCCCACTTGACCCGAGCACAGATACGCAGTATTTT	CASSPLDPSTDTQYF
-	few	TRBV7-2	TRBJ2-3	TGTGCCAGCAGCTTGCTAATGGCCGATACGCAGTATTTT	CASSLLMADTQYF
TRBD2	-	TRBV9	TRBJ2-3	TGTGCCAGCAGCGTATTAGCGGGAGTGGAAGATACGCAGTATTTT	CASSVLAGVEDTQYF
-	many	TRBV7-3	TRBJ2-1	TGTGCCAGCAGCTCAGACAACTACAATGAGCAGTTCTTC	CASSSDNYNEQFF
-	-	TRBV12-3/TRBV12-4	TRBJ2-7	TGTGCCAGCAGTCCTTACAGGAGTACCTACGAGCAGTACTTC	CASSPYRSTYEQYF
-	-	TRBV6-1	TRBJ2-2	TGTGCCACCAACCGGGAACTCAACACCGGGGAGCTGTTTTTT	CATNRELNTGELFF
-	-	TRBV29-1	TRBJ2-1	TGCAGCGTGGTTTTAAATTACAATGAGCAGTTCTTC	CSVVLNYNEQFF
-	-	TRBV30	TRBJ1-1	TGTGCCTGGGATAACAGAAGAACTGAAGCTTTCTTT	CAWDNRRTEAFF
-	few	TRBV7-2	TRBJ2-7	TGTGCCAGCAGCTTGATGGCCATGGGGCAGTACTTC	CASSLMAMGQYF
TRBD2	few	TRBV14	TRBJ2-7	TGTGCCAGCAGCCGGACCTGGGGGGGAGCTTCCGAGCAGTACTTC	CASSRTWGGASEQYF
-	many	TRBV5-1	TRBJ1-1	TGCGCCAGCAGGAGGAGGGAGAACACTGAAGCTTTCTTT	CASRRRENTEAFF
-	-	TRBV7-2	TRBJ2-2	TGTGCCAGCAGGCTCGGGGACTTCTTAACCGGGGAGCTGTTTTTT	CASRLGDFLTGELFF
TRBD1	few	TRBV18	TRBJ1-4	TGTGCCAGCTCCCTCGGACAGGGACTGTTTTTT	CASSLGQGLFF
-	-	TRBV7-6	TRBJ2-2	TGTGCCAGCAGCTTAACGGGCGGGTCGAACACCGGGGAGCTGTTTTTT	CASSLTGGSNTGELFF
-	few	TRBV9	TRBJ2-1	TGTGCCAGCAGCGTAGATGGAAACTCCTACAATGAGCAGTTCTTC	CASSVDGNSYNEQFF